The 5 T cell receptor beta chains below come from one sample, sequenced in a study of T cells in Graves' hyperthyroidism and ophthalmopathy. There were TCR beta CDR3 regions amplified from RNA transcripts. HTBI primers were the set used in a first-round RT-PCR of the TCR CDR3. In TCRdb, the multiplex PCR reads were re-called with MiXCR into one record per CDR3 protein. The sample holds about 720,000 distinct CDR3 sequences; over 15% are singletons and the top ten take roughly 17%. Sequenced input: blood. These receptor sequences come from a woman between 45 and 60 years old with Graves' hyperthyroidism that later progressed to Graves' ophthalmopathy.

Ten or more counts support this clonotype. The chain carries TRBV2 and TRBJ1-5; no firm D call. V was clipped by 6 bases and J by 4 bases, with 13 bases between them. The CDR3 runs 14 residues. The V gene's germline CDR1 is SNHLY and CDR2 FYNNEI. DNA for the CDR3: TGTGCCAGCAGGAATAGGGCAAGTAATCAGCCCCAGCATTTT. This sequence encodes CASRNRASNQPQHF.

The rearrangement uses TRBV20-1 and TRBJ1-5; D is unresolved. Trimming stripped 2 bases from V and 1 base from J, with 6 bases between. The CDR3 runs to 13 residues. Germline V gene data show CDR1 as DFQATT and CDR2 as SNEGSKA (reference sequence). The CDR3 DNA is TGCAGTGCTAGAATAGCCAGCAATCAGCCCCAGCATTTT. Its protein is CSARIASNQPQHF.

This clonotype was counted many times. The chain has TRBV5-1 and TRBJ2-7; D possibly matches TRBD1 or TRBD2 (5 bases each). Per the germline V gene, CDR1 is SGHRS and CDR2 is YFSETQ. V lost 6 bases, J lost 2 bases, and 15 bases lay in between. The CDR3 has 14 residues. CDR3 in amino acids: CASTNPGRTYEQYF. CDR3 nucleotides: TGCGCCAGCACCAACCCGGGGCGGACCTACGAGCAGTACTTC. The full variable domain, completed using reference TRBV5-1 and TRBJ2-7, is KAGVTQTPRYLIKTRGQQVTLSCSPISGHRSVSWYQQTPGQGLQFLFEYFSETQRNKGNFPGRFSGRQFSNSRSEMNVSTLELGDSALYLCASTNPGRTYEQYFGPGTRLTVT.

The J gene is TRBJ1-5, the V gene TRBV12-3 or TRBV12-4, with a tentative D call TRBD1 (6 bases). The CDR3 loop spans 17 amino acids. V shed 5 bases and J shed 2 bases, with 19 bases lying between them. The CDR3 spells CASSNALLQGGNQPQHF. CDR3 nucleotides: TGTGCCAGCAGTAACGCCCTTTTACAGGGAGGCAATCAGCCCCAGCATTTT.

At least ten counts were recorded for this clonotype. V is TRBV7-2 and J is TRBJ2-7; 11 bases align to TRBD2. The CDR3 contains 15 residues. V gave up 6 bases and J gave up 0 bases; unmatched junction bases: 4. CDR1 is SGHTA, CDR2 FQGNSA, per germline. CDR3 sequence reads: CASSSSGGNSYEQYF. CDR3 DNA: TGTGCCAGCAGTTCTAGCGGGGGGAACTCCTACGAGCAGTACTTC.